This is a list of T cell receptor beta chains from one sample in a study of regulatory T cells in long-lasting Graves disease. TCRdb recomputed calls from the multiplex PCR reads with MiXCR, one row per CDR3 protein. The sample lists about 610,000 distinct CDR3 sequences; approximately 16% were seen once. The same sample was also studied in work on T cells in Graves' hyperthyroidism and ophthalmopathy.

The input for sequencing was peripheral blood mononuclear cells (PBMCs), taken at new diagnosis, from a patient treated with antithyroid drugs. The receptors derive from a man aged 18 to 29 with Graves disease. The CDR3 runs from the conserved cysteine through the conserved F or W. A D gene is named only where the DNA matches it firmly. Size is omitted from some rows. Given values are once, few, many or a class for expanded clones.

j_call	v_call	d_call	clone_size	cdr3_aa	cdr3_nt
TRBJ1-1	TRBV6-5	TRBD1	many	CASSFPGQGRTEAFF	TGTGCCAGCAGTTTCCCGGGACAGGGAAGAACTGAAGCTTTCTTT
TRBJ1-1	TRBV2	TRBD1	many	CASSRDSYTEAFF	TGTGCCAGCAGCCGGGACAGTTACACTGAAGCTTTCTTT
TRBJ2-1	TRBV25-1	TRBD2	-	CANRAGGDYNEQFF	TGTGCCAACCGCGCGGGGGGAGATTACAATGAGCAGTTCTTC
TRBJ2-6	TRBV27	TRBD1	few	CASSYGTVQSGANVLTF	TGTGCCAGCAGTTACGGGACAGTTCAATCTGGGGCCAACGTCCTGACTTTC
TRBJ2-3	TRBV6-1	-	few	CATTETSTDTQYF	TGTGCCACAACCGAGACTAGCACAGATACGCAGTATTTT
TRBJ2-5	TRBV29-1	-	many	CSVVPVGFETQYF	TGCAGCGTTGTGCCCGTCGGGTTTGAGACCCAGTACTTC
TRBJ2-4	TRBV12-3/TRBV12-4	-	many	CASSPSNNIQYF	TGTGCCAGCAGTCCCTCAAACAACATTCAGTACTTC
TRBJ2-2	TRBV7-9	-	few	CASSLYRVGVTGELFF	TGTGCCAGCAGCTTATACCGCGTCGGTGTCACCGGGGAGCTGTTTTTT
TRBJ2-3	TRBV27	-	-	CASSLRYHADYTDTQYF	TGTGCCAGCAGTTTAAGGTACCACGCAGATTACACAGATACGCAGTATTTT
TRBJ2-5	TRBV6-1	-	many	CASSEELEETQYF	TGTGCCAGCAGTGAAGAACTAGAAGAGACCCAGTACTTC
TRBJ2-4	TRBV18	-	few	CASSPRSIARAKNIQYF	TGTGCCAGCTCACCAAGGTCGATTGCGAGGGCCAAAAACATTCAGTACTTC
TRBJ2-7	TRBV7-9	TRBD1	many	CASSLVGQGTSGYEQYF	TGTGCCAGCAGCTTAGTAGGACAGGGGACCTCTGGGTACGAGCAGTACTTC
TRBJ1-1	TRBV12-5	-	many	CASGLDLTGVTNTEAFF	TGTGCTAGTGGTTTGGATCTAACAGGCGTAACAAACACTGAAGCTTTCTTT
TRBJ2-1	TRBV4-1	TRBD2	-	CASSQEVGLAASSYNEQFF	TGCGCCAGCAGCCAAGAGGTGGGACTAGCGGCGAGCTCCTACAATGAGCAGTTCTTC
TRBJ2-3	TRBV12-3/TRBV12-4	TRBD2	many	CASTYSGTRADTQYF	TGTGCCAGCACCTATAGCGGGACACGGGCAGATACGCAGTATTTT
TRBJ2-7	TRBV28	TRBD2	-	CASSLPGGSSYEQYF	TGTGCCAGCAGCCTCCCGGGGGGGAGCTCCTACGAGCAGTACTTC
TRBJ2-1	TRBV7-8	-	many	CASSSNQGSHNEQFF	TGTGCCAGCAGCTCCAACCAGGGGTCACACAATGAGCAGTTCTTC
TRBJ2-7	TRBV7-9	-	many	CASSKREHYEQYF	TGTGCCAGCAGCAAACGGGAGCACTACGAGCAGTACTTC
TRBJ1-3	TRBV5-4	-	-	CASTPDGNTIYF	TGTGCCAGCACGCCAGACGGAAACACCATATATTTT
TRBJ2-2	TRBV15	TRBD1	few	CATSRDLRGQGLGTGELFF	TGTGCCACCAGCAGAGATTTAAGGGGACAGGGGCTCGGCACCGGGGAGCTGTTTTTT
TRBJ1-5	TRBV27	-	-	CASSFSVNQPQHF	TGTGCCAGCAGTTTTTCAGTGAACCAGCCCCAGCATTTT
TRBJ2-5	TRBV7-2	-	-	CASSSTSPRIKETQYF	TGTGCCAGCAGCTCAACGTCCCCGCGAATAAAAGAGACCCAGTACTTC
TRBJ1-5	TRBV4-1	TRBD1	-	CASSQEQGRNQPQHF	TGCGCCAGCAGCCAAGAACAGGGGCGCAATCAGCCCCAGCATTTT
TRBJ1-6	TRBV6-1	-	-	CASSESGSSYNSPLHF	TGTGCCAGCAGTGAGTCGGGGAGCTCCTATAATTCACCCCTCCACTTT
TRBJ2-1	TRBV27	TRBD2	many	CASSSHLLASGEKSYNEQFF	TGTGCCAGCAGTTCCCATTTGTTGGCTAGCGGAGAAAAATCCTACAATGAGCAGTTCTTC
TRBJ1-1	TRBV7-2	-	-	CASSSVKVEAFF	TGTGCCAGCAGCTCTGTAAAAGTTGAAGCTTTCTTT
TRBJ1-2	TRBV5-1	TRBD1	-	CASSSGTAGYTF	TGCGCCAGCAGCTCAGGGACAGCAGGCTACACCTTC
TRBJ1-1	TRBV7-9	-	many	CASSLAPEAFF	TGTGCCAGCAGCTTAGCCCCTGAAGCTTTCTTT
TRBJ2-7	TRBV7-2	TRBD2	-	CASSFPGGGSVQYF	TGTGCCAGCAGCTTCCCGGGAGGAGGCTCGGTGCAGTACTTC
TRBJ2-7	TRBV7-9	-	-	CASSPRRGTFYEQYF	TGTGCCAGCAGCCCTCGTCGAGGGACCTTCTACGAGCAGTACTTC
TRBJ2-6	TRBV7-9	TRBD2	-	CASAAGAAGANVLTF	TGTGCCAGTGCAGCGGGGGCGGCCGGGGCCAACGTCCTGACTTTC
TRBJ2-1	TRBV12-3/TRBV12-4	TRBD2	many	CASSLFHPTSGRPQYNEQFF	TGTGCCAGCAGTTTGTTCCATCCGACTAGCGGGAGGCCTCAATACAATGAGCAGTTCTTC
TRBJ2-5	TRBV7-9	-	many	CASSLVSRGQETQYF	TGTGCCAGCAGCTTAGTCTCCAGGGGCCAAGAGACCCAGTACTTC
TRBJ2-3	TRBV27	TRBD2	-	CASSSTGGRGGDTQYF	TGTGCCAGCAGTTCAACGGGCGGGAGGGGAGGAGATACGCAGTATTTT
TRBJ2-1	TRBV27	TRBD2	-	CASRPGTSGSSDEQFF	TGTGCCAGCAGGCCCGGGACTAGCGGGAGTTCAGATGAGCAGTTCTTC
TRBJ1-3	TRBV6-5	-	-	CASSYSRVTGNTIYF	TGTGCCAGCAGTTATTCCAGGGTTACTGGAAACACCATATATTTT
TRBJ1-5	TRBV6-1	-	-	CASSELQRGGGQPQHF	TGTGCCAGCAGCGAACTTCAGAGGGGAGGGGGTCAGCCCCAGCATTTT
TRBJ2-7	TRBV20-1	TRBD2	-	CSARVAGGSYEQYF	TGCAGTGCTAGAGTAGCGGGAGGCTCCTACGAGCAGTACTTC
TRBJ2-2	TRBV27	-	many	CASPLLEKHTGELFF	TGTGCCAGCCCACTTCTAGAAAAACACACCGGGGAGCTGTTTTTT
TRBJ1-2	TRBV5-1	TRBD1	many	CASRHPQGGGDYGYTF	TGCGCCAGCAGACACCCCCAGGGAGGGGGCGACTATGGCTACACCTTC
TRBJ2-3	TRBV27	TRBD1	-	CASSPRGRGTDTQYF	TGTGCCAGCAGTCCCAGGGGGCGAGGCACAGATACGCAGTATTTT
TRBJ1-2	TRBV5-4	-	-	CASKSSLREVGGYTF	TGTGCCAGCAAGTCTTCGTTGAGGGAGGTTGGAGGCTACACCTTC
TRBJ2-3	TRBV27	-	-	CAGNPRGRADTQYF	TGTGCCGGCAATCCCCGGGGTAGAGCAGATACGCAGTATTTT
TRBJ2-7	TRBV15	TRBD1	-	CATSRLGDSTYEQYF	TGTGCCACCAGCAGACTGGGGGACAGTACCTACGAGCAGTACTTC
TRBJ1-5	TRBV15	TRBD1	-	CATSRGDRGDQPQHF	TGTGCCACCAGCAGAGGTGACAGGGGGGACCAGCCCCAGCATTTT
TRBJ1-4	TRBV5-1	-	-	CASSVGGREKLFF	TGCGCCAGCAGTGTTGGGGGACGCGAAAAACTGTTTTTT
TRBJ2-7	TRBV5-6	-	many	CASSLAQGLYEQYF	TGTGCCAGCAGCTTAGCACAGGGTCTCTACGAGCAGTACTTC
TRBJ2-7	TRBV12-3/TRBV12-4	-	-	CASSSEIAAYEQYF	TGTGCCAGCAGTTCGGAGATAGCGGCCTACGAGCAGTACTTC
TRBJ1-6	TRBV28	-	many	CASSYGTENSPLHF	TGTGCCAGCAGCTACGGGACGGAGAATTCACCCCTCCACTTT
TRBJ1-1	TRBV5-1	TRBD1	many	CASSLGIDRVRYTEAFF	TGCGCCAGCAGCTTGGGGATTGACAGGGTGAGGTACACTGAAGCTTTCTTT
TRBJ1-1	TRBV12-3/TRBV12-4	-	many	CASSPNPGSLNTEAFF	TGTGCCAGCAGTCCCAACCCCGGGAGCCTGAACACTGAAGCTTTCTTT
TRBJ1-1	TRBV12-3/TRBV12-4	-	many	CASSLFGDGTEAFF	TGTGCCAGCAGTTTATTTGGGGACGGCACTGAAGCTTTCTTT
TRBJ2-1	TRBV5-5	-	-	CASSFGRGGEQFF	TGTGCCAGCAGCTTTGGGAGAGGTGGTGAGCAGTTCTTC
TRBJ2-5	TRBV20-1	TRBD2	many	CSARNAETSGFRQETQYF	TGCAGTGCTCGTAACGCTGAAACTAGCGGCTTTCGCCAAGAGACCCAGTACTTC